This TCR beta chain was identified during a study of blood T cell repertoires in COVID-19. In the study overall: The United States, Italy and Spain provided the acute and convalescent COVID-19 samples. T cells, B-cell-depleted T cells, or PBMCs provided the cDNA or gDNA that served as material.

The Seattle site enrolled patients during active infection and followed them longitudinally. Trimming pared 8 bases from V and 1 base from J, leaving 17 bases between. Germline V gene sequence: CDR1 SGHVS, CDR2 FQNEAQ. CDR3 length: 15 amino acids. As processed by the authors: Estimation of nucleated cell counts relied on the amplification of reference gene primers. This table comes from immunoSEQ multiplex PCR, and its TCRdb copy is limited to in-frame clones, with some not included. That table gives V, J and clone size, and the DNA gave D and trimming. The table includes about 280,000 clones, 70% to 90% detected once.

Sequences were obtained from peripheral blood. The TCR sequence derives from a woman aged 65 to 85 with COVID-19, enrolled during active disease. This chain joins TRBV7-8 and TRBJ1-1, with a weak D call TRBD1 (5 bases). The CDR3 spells CASCANAGKNTEAFF. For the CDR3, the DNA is TGTGCCAGCTGCGCGAACGCAGGGAAGAACACTGAAGCTTTCTTT.